A selection of T cell receptor beta chains follows, all from one sample in a study of blood T cells in healthy people across ages. In TCRdb, the 5' RACE reads were re-called with MiXCR into one record per CDR3 protein. Of more than 650,000 distinct CDR3 sequences listed, about 24% were seen once; the top ten hold 22%. Sequences were obtained from blood. The receptors were sampled from a man aged 65 to 85 in good health. Both conserved end residues are part of each CDR3. Fields, in order: V gene, J gene, D gene, clone size, CDR3 DNA, CDR3 protein. The D gene is left open where the match is weak. The size entry is marked missing in some rows and otherwise reads once, few, many or a size class.

TRBV10-3,TRBJ1-2,TRBD1,NA,TGTGCCATCGCGGCCGACAGGGCGGAGTCTGGCTACACCTTC,CAIAADRAESGYTF
TRBV6-2/TRBV6-3,TRBJ1-2,TRBD1,NA,TGTGCCAGCAGTTGGGACAGCCCCCTTACGAACTATGGCTACACCTTC,CASSWDSPLTNYGYTF
TRBV12-3/TRBV12-4,TRBJ2-3,TRBD2,NA,TGTGCCAGCAGTTGGATGAGCGGGGCTATCACAGATACGCAGTATTTT,CASSWMSGAITDTQYF
TRBV29-1,TRBJ2-1,NA,NA,TGCAGCGTTGACGGGATTGTAGGGAGTAACTACAATGAGCAGTTCTTC,CSVDGIVGSNYNEQFF
TRBV2,TRBJ2-3,TRBD1,NA,TGTGCCAGCAGTCCGACAGGGGCAAACACAGATACGCAGTATTTT,CASSPTGANTDTQYF
TRBV10-2,TRBJ2-1,NA,NA,TGCGCCCTGGGAGGCTGGGGCTACAATGAGCAGTTCTTC,CALGGWGYNEQFF
TRBV12-3/TRBV12-4,TRBJ1-2,NA,few,TGTGCCAGCAGTTTAGCGCTCGCGGGCTATGGCTACACCTTC,CASSLALAGYGYTF
TRBV9,TRBJ1-5,NA,few,TGTGCCAGCAGCGTAGATAGCGGGCAGCCCCAGCATTTT,CASSVDSGQPQHF
TRBV24-1,TRBJ2-1,TRBD2,NA,TGTGCCACCAGTGATTTGGGGGCGGGGGGGGTGAAACATGAGCAGTTCTTC,CATSDLGAGGVKHEQFF
TRBV5-1,TRBJ1-4,NA,NA,TGCGCCAGCTACTCTGGGAGTCGAGTAGCTAATGAAAAACTGTTTTTT,CASYSGSRVANEKLFF
TRBV3-1,TRBJ2-1,NA,NA,TGTGCCAGCAGCCAAGATCGAGGTGAGCAGTTCTTC,CASSQDRGEQFF
TRBV28,TRBJ2-1,NA,NA,TGTGCCAGCAGTACTAATTGGGAGCAGTTCTTC,CASSTNWEQFF
TRBV7-9,TRBJ2-5,NA,few,TGTGCCAGCAGTACGACAGAGCTACAAGAGACCCAGTACTTC,CASSTTELQETQYF
TRBV3-1,TRBJ2-4,NA,NA,TGTGCCAGCAGCCATGGGCATAGGGAATCTCAGTACTTC,CASSHGHRESQYF
TRBV9,TRBJ2-3,TRBD2,few,TGTGCCAGCAGCGCTCCCGGGGGGGCGCCAGATACGCAGTATTTT,CASSAPGGAPDTQYF
TRBV20-1,TRBJ1-1,NA,NA,TGCAGTGCTAGAGCGTCTATGACTGAAGCTTTCTTT,CSARASMTEAFF
TRBV5-5,TRBJ1-4,NA,NA,TGTGCCAGCAGCTTAACAGACCCCATTAATGAAAAACTGTTTTTT,CASSLTDPINEKLFF
TRBV11-2,TRBJ2-3,NA,NA,TGTGCCAGCAGCTTTGATAGCGGAGATACGCAGTATTTT,CASSFDSGDTQYF
TRBV18,TRBJ1-5,TRBD1,NA,TGTGCCAGCTCCCAATTAAGACAGGGTGGCAATCAGCCCCAGCATTTT,CASSQLRQGGNQPQHF
TRBV29-1,TRBJ2-3,TRBD1,many,TGCAGCGTTGCTAGGGACAGCACGAACACAGATACGCAGTATTTT,CSVARDSTNTDTQYF
TRBV5-1,TRBJ2-5,NA,NA,TGCGCCAGCAGCTTAGGGGGGGACAGTGAGACCCAGTACTTC,CASSLGGDSETQYF
TRBV3-1,TRBJ2-7,TRBD2,few,TGTGCCAGCAGCCCTTACATAGCGGGGGTTACCTCCTACGAGCAGTACTTC,CASSPYIAGVTSYEQYF
TRBV3-1,TRBJ2-5,NA,few,TGTGCCAGCAGCCAAGGGCGTACGGGACAAGGACAAGAGACCCAGTACTTC,CASSQGRTGQGQETQYF
TRBV27,TRBJ2-7,NA,NA,TGTGCCAGCAGTTTAAACAGGGTCGCCAACGAGCAGTACTTC,CASSLNRVANEQYF
TRBV7-9,TRBJ2-5,TRBD2,few,TGTGCCAGCAGTCCCCGGACTAGCGGGGTGGGGGAGACCCAGTACTTC,CASSPRTSGVGETQYF
TRBV7-2,TRBJ2-3,TRBD1,NA,TGTGCCAGCAGCTCACAGGGGGCTAGCACAGATACGCAGTATTTT,CASSSQGASTDTQYF
TRBV10-3,TRBJ2-5,NA,many,TGTGCCATCAGTGAGTCGGGATATCAAGAGACCCAGTACTTC,CAISESGYQETQYF
TRBV14,TRBJ1-4,NA,few,TGTGCCAGCAGTCGGGAGGTCGGAGGGGGACTGTTTTTT,CASSREVGGGLFF
TRBV7-9,TRBJ2-7,NA,NA,TGTGCCAGCAGCTTCCCCAACAGAACTATCTACGAGCAGTACTTC,CASSFPNRTIYEQYF
TRBV6-5,TRBJ2-6,NA,NA,TGTGCCAGCAGTTACACCCTCGGGTCTGGGGCCAACGTCCTGACTTTC,CASSYTLGSGANVLTF
TRBV6-5,TRBJ2-7,NA,few,TGTGCCAGCAGTAGACCAGGGGCGACTTCCTACGAGCAGTACTTC,CASSRPGATSYEQYF
TRBV20-1,TRBJ1-4,TRBD1,many,TGCAGTGCTAGAGATGCTGGACAGGGAGGTGAAAAACTGTTTTTT,CSARDAGQGGEKLFF
TRBV12-3/TRBV12-4,TRBJ2-3,TRBD1,NA,TGTGCCAGCAGACCGGGACAGGTATCACGGGATACGCAGTATTTT,CASRPGQVSRDTQYF
TRBV3-1,TRBJ2-5,TRBD1,few,TGTGCCAGCAGCTTCGGGACAGGGGAAGGAGAGACCCAGTACTTC,CASSFGTGEGETQYF
TRBV19,TRBJ2-7,NA,NA,TGTGCCAGTAGTCCACAGGGGGGGTACGAGCAGTACTTC,CASSPQGGYEQYF
TRBV2,TRBJ2-3,NA,few,TGTGCCAGCAACAGACGTGTGGAAACGCAGTATTTT,CASNRRVETQYF
TRBV27,TRBJ2-5,TRBD2,many,TGTGCCAGCAGTTTGGCCGGGACTAGCACATTTTTCCCCGAGACCCAGTACTTC,CASSLAGTSTFFPETQYF
TRBV3-1,TRBJ2-1,NA,NA,TGTGCCAGCAGCCAAGACTCCAGGTCGGGTGAGCAGTTCTTC,CASSQDSRSGEQFF
TRBV2,TRBJ1-2,NA,few,TGTGCCAGCATCATCAACTATGGCTACACCTTC,CASIINYGYTF
TRBV6-5,TRBJ2-2,TRBD2,NA,TGTGCCTGCAGTTCGTCGGGGGGAGGTACCGGGGAGCTGTTTTTT,CACSSSGGGTGELFF
TRBV2,TRBJ2-1,TRBD2,few,TGTGCCAGCAGCGGATCCGCGGGGGGGTTATACAATGAGCAGTTCTTC,CASSGSAGGLYNEQFF
TRBV4-1,TRBJ2-5,NA,few,TGCGCCAGCAGCCAAGATCAGACGTCGGAGACCCAGTACTTC,CASSQDQTSETQYF
TRBV13,TRBJ2-3,TRBD2,NA,TGTGCCAGCAGCACGCGGGCTAGCGGGGCCACAGATACGCAGTATTTT,CASSTRASGATDTQYF
TRBV29-1,TRBJ2-7,NA,NA,TGCAGCGTTGAAGCGGGGTGGGAGCAGTACTTC,CSVEAGWEQYF
TRBV9,TRBJ2-2,TRBD2,NA,TGTGCCAGCAGGAACGGGGGGGGAGGGGAACCCGGGGAGCTGTTTTTT,CASRNGGGGEPGELFF
TRBV4-1,TRBJ2-1,TRBD2,NA,TGCGCCAGCGGCTGGACTAGCGGCCTCAATGAGCAGTTCTTC,CASGWTSGLNEQFF
TRBV20-1,TRBJ2-3,NA,NA,TGCAGTGCTAGCCGCAATCCGTCGGATACGCAGTATTTT,CSASRNPSDTQYF
TRBV10-3,TRBJ1-2,NA,few,TGTGCCATCAGGCCTGACAGCCAAAACTATGGCTACACCTTC,CAIRPDSQNYGYTF
TRBV10-3,TRBJ2-5,NA,few,TGTGCCATCAGACCGGGACCCCAAGAGACCCAGTACTTC,CAIRPGPQETQYF
TRBV9,TRBJ1-1,TRBD1,few,TGTGCCAGCAGCGGAGACAGGGAGACTGAAGCTTTCTTT,CASSGDRETEAFF
TRBV5-1,TRBJ2-5,NA,many,TGCGCCAGCAGCTTGTCTCAGGGTACCGGGACCCAGTACTTC,CASSLSQGTGTQYF
TRBV20-1,TRBJ1-2,NA,NA,TGCAGTGCTAGAGTCCGGGGAGGTGGCTATGGCTACACCTTC,CSARVRGGGYGYTF
TRBV4-2,TRBJ1-2,NA,NA,TGTGCCAGCAGCCAAGAGGGGCTCTATGGCTACACCTTC,CASSQEGLYGYTF
TRBV7-2,TRBJ2-7,NA,NA,TGTGCCAGCAGCTTGGGACGGGGGGCCACCTACGAGCAGTACTTC,CASSLGRGATYEQYF